This record looks at one T cell receptor beta chain sequence and its context. What it recognizes is unknown. With a J-beta primer mix and a sample-barcoded 5' primer, a second PCR ran about 7 to 11 cycles. TCRdb recomputed calls from the 5' RACE reads with MiXCR, one row per CDR3 protein. This table holds over 1,500,000 distinct CDR3 sequences, 30% to 40% found once. CDR3 length equals 14 residues. Germline CDR1 DFQATT, CDR2 SNEGSKA (reference sequence). This specimen comes from a study of blood T cells in healthy people across ages. For the study at large: Template-switching capture recovered about one barcoded beta molecule per two T cells.

Study-wide findings and caveats: In older individuals, TCR beta diversity per million T cells was lower, falling roughly linearly with age.

The chain employs TRBV20-1 and TRBJ2-4, with D possibly matching TRBD1 (5 bases). Gene TRBJ2-7 matches the end of the DNA better, so the J call may be wrong. The clonotype was recovered from a human donor in good health. The sequenced sample consisted of blood. The CDR3 DNA is TGCAGTGCTTTCTTTCCAGGGCAGAAATACGAGCAGTACTTC. This sequence encodes CSAFFPGQKYEQYF.